This T cell receptor (beta chain) derives from a study of CD8 T cells in ankylosing spondylitis. A note on this clonotype: As yet, its antigen is unknown.

CDR3 length: 20 residues. From germline, CDR1 is SGHAT and CDR2 FQNNGV. V gave up 5 bases and J gave up 1 base; unmatched junction bases: 18. General study results and limits: Earlier reports found some motif variants in synovial fluid and blood in reactive arthritis. With a CD8+ phenotype, disease-linked clones were relatively rare in peripheral blood. Significantly higher representation of disease-linked clones was reported for matched ankylosing spondylitis synovial fluid. Blood from ankylosing spondylitis patients appeared to carry a characteristic roughly 8-variant TCR beta motif.

With molecular barcodes, quantitative 5'-RACE was used to make the TCR beta libraries. TCRdb re-analysed the 5' RACE reads in MiXCR, keeping a single row per CDR3 protein. This table holds a few hundred thousand distinct CDR3 sequences, 20% to 25% found once. The origin of this receptor is a male donor with ankylosing spondylitis. Sequenced: blood, either unsorted or a sorted T cell fraction (not recorded which). The chain is built from TRBV11-2 and TRBJ2-1; 9 bases match TRBD1. CDR3 DNA sequence: TGTGCCAGCAGCGCCCGGGACAGGGCTTATCAATGGGTTTCCTACAATGAGCAGTTCTTC. It is translated as CASSARDRAYQWVSYNEQFF.